Listed below are T cell receptor beta chains from one sample, sequenced in a study of blood T cells in healthy people across ages. TCRdb called the 5' RACE reads again in MiXCR, with one record for every CDR3 protein. The sample gives roughly 2 million distinct CDR3 sequences, 49% of which show up once; roughly 2.1% is in the top ten. Sequenced material: blood. The receptors were gathered from a woman aged 40 to 50 in good health. The CDR3 runs from the conserved cysteine through the conserved F or W. The D gene is left open where the match is weak. The size entry is marked missing in some rows and otherwise reads once, few, many or a size class.

clone size: NA
J gene: TRBJ2-1
V gene: TRBV18
D gene: NA
CDR3 length: 15
CDR3 protein: CASSPMGLTNNEQFF
CDR3 DNA: TGTGCCAGCTCACCAATGGGACTCACTAACAATGAGCAGTTCTTC

clone size: once
J gene: TRBJ2-5
V gene: TRBV28
D gene: NA
CDR3 length: 14
CDR3 protein: CASSLWQGSETQYF
CDR3 DNA: TGTGCCAGCAGTTTATGGCAAGGCTCGGAGACCCAGTACTTC

clone size: few
J gene: TRBJ2-3
V gene: TRBV6-5
D gene: NA
CDR3 length: 13
CDR3 protein: CASKWISTDTQYF
CDR3 DNA: TGTGCCAGCAAATGGATCAGCACAGATACGCAGTATTTT

clone size: few
J gene: TRBJ2-5
V gene: TRBV7-2
D gene: NA
CDR3 length: 14
CDR3 protein: CASSVGRGRETQYF
CDR3 DNA: TGTGCCAGCAGCGTAGGCAGGGGAAGGGAGACCCAGTACTTC

clone size: NA
J gene: TRBJ2-5
V gene: TRBV12-3/TRBV12-4
D gene: NA
CDR3 length: 15
CDR3 protein: CASSLGTVVQETQYF
CDR3 DNA: TGTGCCAGCAGTTTAGGGACGGTAGTCCAAGAGACCCAGTACTTC

clone size: many
J gene: TRBJ2-3
V gene: TRBV29-1
D gene: TRBD1
CDR3 length: 15
CDR3 protein: CSVEGHRQGIDTQYF
CDR3 DNA: TGCAGCGTTGAAGGGCACCGACAGGGAATAGATACGCAGTATTTT

clone size: few
J gene: TRBJ2-4
V gene: TRBV14
D gene: NA
CDR3 length: 14
CDR3 protein: CASSQAGARNIQYF
CDR3 DNA: TGTGCCAGCAGCCAGGCAGGGGCGAGAAACATTCAGTACTTC

clone size: few
J gene: TRBJ2-3
V gene: TRBV4-2
D gene: TRBD2
CDR3 length: 17
CDR3 protein: CASSQDSLAGVTDTQYF
CDR3 DNA: TGTGCCAGCAGCCAAGATAGCCTAGCGGGGGTCACAGATACGCAGTATTTT

clone size: few
J gene: TRBJ2-1
V gene: TRBV5-1
D gene: NA
CDR3 length: 15
CDR3 protein: CASSLEAGYHNEQFF
CDR3 DNA: TGCGCCAGCAGCTTGGAAGCAGGCTATCACAATGAGCAGTTCTTC

clone size: NA
J gene: TRBJ2-5
V gene: TRBV6-5
D gene: NA
CDR3 length: 14
CDR3 protein: CASRPGQGMETQYF
CDR3 DNA: TGTGCCAGCAGGCCCGGCCAGGGGATGGAGACCCAGTACTTC

clone size: many
J gene: TRBJ2-5
V gene: TRBV20-1
D gene: TRBD1
CDR3 length: 12
CDR3 protein: CSADRGGETQYF
CDR3 DNA: TGCAGCGCGGACAGGGGGGGGGAGACCCAGTACTTC

clone size: NA
J gene: TRBJ2-7
V gene: TRBV4-1
D gene: NA
CDR3 length: 15
CDR3 protein: CASSQENPGSYEQYF
CDR3 DNA: TGCGCCAGCAGCCAAGAGAATCCCGGTTCCTACGAGCAGTACTTC

clone size: few
J gene: TRBJ2-5
V gene: TRBV5-1
D gene: TRBD2
CDR3 length: 15
CDR3 protein: CASSSLAGGKETQYF
CDR3 DNA: TGCGCCAGCAGCTCACTAGCGGGGGGGAAAGAGACCCAGTACTTC

clone size: few
J gene: TRBJ2-4
V gene: TRBV5-1
D gene: NA
CDR3 length: 17
CDR3 protein: CASSEEGKGLAKNIQYF
CDR3 DNA: TGCGCCAGCAGCGAGGAGGGAAAAGGGCTAGCCAAAAACATTCAGTACTTC

clone size: NA
J gene: TRBJ2-5
V gene: TRBV2
D gene: TRBD1
CDR3 length: 15
CDR3 protein: CASSEEGQGRETQYF
CDR3 DNA: TGTGCCAGCAGTGAAGAGGGACAGGGGCGGGAGACCCAGTACTTC

clone size: few
J gene: TRBJ2-5
V gene: TRBV7-9
D gene: TRBD1
CDR3 length: 14
CDR3 protein: CASSRRQGSQTQYF
CDR3 DNA: TGTGCCAGCAGCAGGCGACAGGGGTCGCAGACCCAGTACTTC

clone size: many
J gene: TRBJ2-3
V gene: TRBV7-2
D gene: NA
CDR3 length: 14
CDR3 protein: CASSPRGSTDTQYF
CDR3 DNA: TGTGCCAGCAGCCCCCGCGGTAGCACAGATACGCAGTATTTT

clone size: NA
J gene: TRBJ2-7
V gene: TRBV7-7
D gene: NA
CDR3 length: 15
CDR3 protein: CASSLGVTATYEQYF
CDR3 DNA: TGTGCTAGCAGCTTAGGTGTGACCGCGACCTACGAGCAGTACTTC

clone size: NA
J gene: TRBJ2-3
V gene: TRBV6-2/TRBV6-3
D gene: NA
CDR3 length: 12
CDR3 protein: CASSTFPDTQYF
CDR3 DNA: TGTGCCAGCAGCACATTTCCAGATACGCAGTATTTT

clone size: few
J gene: TRBJ2-5
V gene: TRBV14
D gene: TRBD2
CDR3 length: 14
CDR3 protein: CASSRGGTSQTQYF
CDR3 DNA: TGTGCCAGCAGCCGAGGAGGGACTAGCCAGACCCAGTACTTC

clone size: few
J gene: TRBJ1-2
V gene: TRBV6-5
D gene: NA
CDR3 length: 11
CDR3 protein: CASRQGHGYTF
CDR3 DNA: TGTGCCAGCAGACAGGGCCATGGCTACACCTTC

clone size: NA
J gene: TRBJ2-5
V gene: TRBV7-6
D gene: NA
CDR3 length: 13
CDR3 protein: CASEGTPQETQYF
CDR3 DNA: TGTGCCAGCGAAGGAACTCCTCAAGAGACCCAGTACTTC

clone size: NA
J gene: TRBJ2-3
V gene: TRBV29-1
D gene: TRBD1
CDR3 length: 13
CDR3 protein: CSVGQGAKDTQYF
CDR3 DNA: TGCAGCGTAGGACAGGGGGCCAAGGATACGCAGTATTTT

clone size: many
J gene: TRBJ2-3
V gene: TRBV9
D gene: NA
CDR3 length: 13
CDR3 protein: CASSVRGTDTQYF
CDR3 DNA: TGTGCCAGCAGCGTTCGCGGCACAGATACGCAGTATTTT

clone size: NA
J gene: TRBJ2-5
V gene: TRBV28
D gene: NA
CDR3 length: 16
CDR3 protein: CASSRPAGQTQGTQYF
CDR3 DNA: TGTGCCAGCAGCCGTCCCGCGGGACAAACCCAAGGGACCCAGTACTTC

clone size: NA
J gene: TRBJ2-7
V gene: TRBV6-2/TRBV6-3
D gene: TRBD1
CDR3 length: 16
CDR3 protein: CASSRRTGRGSYEQYF
CDR3 DNA: TGTGCCAGCAGTCGCAGGACAGGGAGAGGTTCCTACGAGCAGTACTTC

clone size: NA
J gene: TRBJ2-5
V gene: TRBV5-1
D gene: TRBD2
CDR3 length: 16
CDR3 protein: CASSYSTSGLQETQYF
CDR3 DNA: TGCGCCAGCAGCTATTCGACTAGCGGCCTACAAGAGACCCAGTACTTC

clone size: NA
J gene: TRBJ2-7
V gene: TRBV28
D gene: NA
CDR3 length: 14
CDR3 protein: CASIPLGATYEQYF
CDR3 DNA: TGTGCCAGCATTCCCTTGGGGGCTACATACGAGCAGTACTTC

clone size: NA
J gene: TRBJ2-3
V gene: TRBV25-1
D gene: TRBD2
CDR3 length: 11
CDR3 protein: CASSFAGVQYF
CDR3 DNA: TGTGCCAGCAGTTTTGCGGGGGTGCAGTATTTT

clone size: few
J gene: TRBJ2-1
V gene: TRBV6-6
D gene: NA
CDR3 length: 17
CDR3 protein: CASSYPGAYSSRNEQFF
CDR3 DNA: TGTGCCAGCAGTTACCCGGGGGCCTATTCGTCTCGGAATGAGCAGTTCTTC

clone size: NA
J gene: TRBJ2-7
V gene: TRBV29-1
D gene: TRBD1
CDR3 length: 12
CDR3 protein: CSVNYRGNEQYF
CDR3 DNA: TGCAGCGTTAATTACAGGGGCAATGAGCAGTACTTC

clone size: NA
J gene: TRBJ1-6
V gene: TRBV15
D gene: NA
CDR3 length: 17
CDR3 protein: CATSRDWAGATNSPLHF
CDR3 DNA: TGTGCCACCAGCAGAGATTGGGCAGGGGCTACCAATTCACCCCTCCACTTT

clone size: NA
J gene: TRBJ2-1
V gene: TRBV7-2
D gene: NA
CDR3 length: 14
CDR3 protein: CASSLEKGGYEQFF
CDR3 DNA: TGTGCCAGCAGCTTAGAGAAGGGTGGGTATGAGCAGTTCTTC

clone size: few
J gene: TRBJ2-4
V gene: TRBV4-1
D gene: NA
CDR3 length: 14
CDR3 protein: CASSQDHEGDIQYF
CDR3 DNA: TGCGCCAGCAGCCAAGATCACGAGGGAGACATTCAGTACTTC

clone size: NA
J gene: TRBJ2-7
V gene: TRBV6-2/TRBV6-3
D gene: TRBD1
CDR3 length: 14
CDR3 protein: CASCRDSYSYEQYF
CDR3 DNA: TGTGCCAGCTGCCGGGACAGCTACTCCTACGAGCAGTACTTC

clone size: NA
J gene: TRBJ2-4
V gene: TRBV11-2
D gene: NA
CDR3 length: 17
CDR3 protein: CASSFDPGLRAKNIQYF
CDR3 DNA: TGTGCCAGCAGCTTTGACCCGGGACTGCGAGCCAAAAACATTCAGTACTTC

clone size: NA
J gene: TRBJ2-4
V gene: TRBV20-1
D gene: NA
CDR3 length: 15
CDR3 protein: CSAGQGMSAKNIQYF
CDR3 DNA: TGCAGTGCTGGCCAGGGGATGTCGGCCAAAAACATTCAGTACTTC

clone size: NA
J gene: TRBJ1-5
V gene: TRBV7-2
D gene: NA
CDR3 length: 15
CDR3 protein: CASSLVDGKNQPQHF
CDR3 DNA: TGTGCCAGCAGCTTAGTGGACGGTAAAAATCAGCCCCAGCATTTT

clone size: NA
J gene: TRBJ2-7
V gene: TRBV6-5
D gene: TRBD1
CDR3 length: 16
CDR3 protein: CASSLGRSGTAYEQYF
CDR3 DNA: TGTGCCAGCAGCCTGGGACGCTCCGGGACAGCGTACGAGCAGTACTTC

clone size: few
J gene: TRBJ2-5
V gene: TRBV24-1
D gene: TRBD2
CDR3 length: 15
CDR3 protein: CATSLGVRGGETQYF
CDR3 DNA: TGTGCCACCAGTTTAGGAGTTCGCGGGGGGGAGACCCAGTACTTC

clone size: NA
J gene: TRBJ1-2
V gene: TRBV29-1
D gene: NA
CDR3 length: 13
CDR3 protein: CSVAVRGIGGYTF
CDR3 DNA: TGCAGCGTTGCTGTCCGGGGGATCGGTGGCTACACCTTC

clone size: NA
J gene: TRBJ2-2
V gene: TRBV20-1
D gene: NA
CDR3 length: 12
CDR3 protein: CSAREGLGELFF
CDR3 DNA: TGCAGTGCTAGGGAGGGCTTGGGGGAGCTGTTTTTT

clone size: NA
J gene: TRBJ2-1
V gene: TRBV20-1
D gene: NA
CDR3 length: 14
CDR3 protein: CSARGRQVLNEQFF
CDR3 DNA: TGCAGTGCTAGGGGGCGTCAGGTCCTCAATGAGCAGTTCTTC

clone size: NA
J gene: TRBJ2-2
V gene: TRBV12-3/TRBV12-4
D gene: TRBD1
CDR3 length: 18
CDR3 protein: CASSPRDRGHSNTGELFF
CDR3 DNA: TGTGCCAGCAGTCCCAGAGACAGGGGACATTCGAACACCGGGGAGCTGTTTTTT

clone size: NA
J gene: TRBJ2-5
V gene: TRBV27
D gene: TRBD2
CDR3 length: 17
CDR3 protein: CASSLQAVSGGQETQYF
CDR3 DNA: TGTGCCAGCAGTTTACAGGCAGTTAGCGGGGGACAAGAGACCCAGTACTTC

clone size: few
J gene: TRBJ1-6
V gene: TRBV20-1
D gene: NA
CDR3 length: 15
CDR3 protein: CSANMGVGNNSPLHF
CDR3 DNA: TGCAGTGCTAATATGGGTGTGGGAAATAATTCACCCCTCCACTTT

clone size: NA
J gene: TRBJ2-1
V gene: TRBV20-1
D gene: NA
CDR3 length: 13
CDR3 protein: CSASPAPGSEQFF
CDR3 DNA: TGCAGTGCCAGCCCGGCCCCTGGGAGTGAGCAGTTCTTC

clone size: NA
J gene: TRBJ2-1
V gene: TRBV28
D gene: NA
CDR3 length: 15
CDR3 protein: CASSPAPTSYNEQFF
CDR3 DNA: TGTGCCAGCAGTCCCGCGCCAACCTCCTACAATGAGCAGTTCTTC